Listed below are T cell receptor beta chains from one sample, sequenced in a study of blood T cell repertoires in COVID-19. Assay: immunoSEQ multiplex PCR; the TCRdb copy retains only in-frame clones and omits some. The sample has tens of thousands of clones; more than 70% are singletons. Sequencing used peripheral blood. These receptors were collected from a man in his forties or fifties with COVID-19, enrolled during active disease. CDR3s include the opening cysteine and the closing phenylalanine or tryptophan.

cdr3_aa v_call
CASSQDQAYNSPLHF TRBV4-2
CASSWDRVNYGYTF TRBV5-4
CASSFSTGDGYTF TRBV6-2/TRBV6-3
CASSPRGQGATEAFF TRBV9
CASSLPGQGILNTEAFF TRBV28
CASSPGQNTDTQYF TRBV19
CAITPTFPNQPQHF TRBV28
CASSTTGINSPLHF TRBV19
CSVRHQTNTGELFF TRBV29-1
CASGRGGIYGYTF TRBV3-1/TRBV3-2
CASSLKQGGNYGYTF TRBV7-2
CASSQSLDTQYF TRBV3-1/TRBV3-2
CASSVAGGPYNEQFF TRBV5-1
CASSLGVAGLQETQYF TRBV5-6
CASRPNYRDRENSPLHF TRBV12-2
CASSAGQGVPQVQFF TRBV9
CASSPGTGGNQPQHF TRBV5-8
CAWRLGEETQYF TRBV30
CASSPGWTGETQYF TRBV7-9
CASSLEVRAPRGYTF TRBV7-9
CASSVGSPGELFF TRBV9
CASSTLQGADEKLFF TRBV27
CSVGARYSGANVLTF TRBV29-1
CASISGGQLTGELFF TRBV28
CAIGTHQGETQYF TRBV10-3
CASSISRQIKETQYF TRBV5-5
CASSRRTGNSYNEQFF TRBV18
CASSSGQGSNQPQHF TRBV7-9
CASSHERGVNTEAFF TRBV3-1/TRBV3-2
CATQGSPYEQYF TRBV15
CASSLAISSGGKETQYF TRBV7-7
CASSSAGTTGELFF TRBV7-3
CASSQDVTEPGTQYF TRBV4-1
CASREGAPGYTF TRBV28
CASSLGQGADDGYTF TRBV7-2
CASGQTVNQPQHF TRBV12-3/TRBV12-4
CASSSGVFGYGYTF TRBV27
CASSPSGLGSYEQYF TRBV27
CSVETGFLGFSEQFF TRBV29-1
CASSPGTGVSNQPQHF TRBV7-9
CASSLGQLEETQYF TRBV11-2
CASSPNLVNTEAFF TRBV5-6
CASSLDRSDHNSPLHF TRBV5-1
CASSLWFGGASDEQFF TRBV7-2
CASSPTAGGITGELFF TRBV3-1/TRBV3-2
CAWSTWTSGGETQYF TRBV30
CASSLAGTTNTGELFF TRBV5-1
CASSPQKGQGYQPQHF TRBV4-1
CASSLAGTTSYEQYF TRBV18
CASSPYSGLAGPTEHNEQFF TRBV19
CASKPGTVSYEQYF TRBV27
CASSQGLLGTDTQYF TRBV11-3